The source of this TCR beta chain is a study of shared clonotypes between healthy human individuals. Of note for this clone: Its antigen is currently unknown.

Sequencing used immunoSEQ multiplex PCR; TCRdb keeps in-frame clones, though not all of them. The sample carries just over 2,000,000 clones, about 95% recorded once. The CDR3 extends over 14 amino acids. V shed 5 bases, J shed 3 bases, and the junction held 4 bases outside the gene matches. CDR1 and CDR2 (germline): MGHRA, YSYEKL. Naive CD8 isolation took CD45RO-negative cells positively selected for CCR7 and excluded terminally differentiated effector memory CD45RA+ cells. Study-wide points: Sharing across a few donors was seen in around 5% of naive CD4 clonotypes.

The V and J genes are TRBV4-1 and TRBJ2-1; TRBD2 matches 7 bases. This TCR was recovered from a man aged 18-30 years in good health. The sequenced sample was naive CD8+ T cells sorted from blood. CDR3 sequence: CASSAGTIYNEQFF. The CDR3 bases are TGCGCCAGCAGCGCCGGGACTATCTACAATGAGCAGTTCTTC.